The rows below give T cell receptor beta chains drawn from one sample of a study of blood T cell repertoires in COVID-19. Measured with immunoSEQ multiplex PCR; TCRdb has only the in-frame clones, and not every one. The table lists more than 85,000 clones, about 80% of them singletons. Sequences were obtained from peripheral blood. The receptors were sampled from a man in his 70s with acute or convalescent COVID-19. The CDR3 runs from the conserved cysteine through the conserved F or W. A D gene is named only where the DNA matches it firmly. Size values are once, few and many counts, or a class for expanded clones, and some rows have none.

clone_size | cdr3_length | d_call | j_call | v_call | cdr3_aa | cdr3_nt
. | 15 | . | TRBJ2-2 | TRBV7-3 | CASSDGQMNTGELFF | TGTGCCAGCAGCGATGGACAGATGAACACCGGGGAGCTGTTTTTT
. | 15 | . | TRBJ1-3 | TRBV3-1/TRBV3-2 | CASSYGLSSGNTIYF | TGTGCCAGCAGCTACGGACTGAGCTCTGGAAACACCATATATTTT
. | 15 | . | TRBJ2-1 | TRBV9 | CASSVAGNPGNEQFF | TGTGCCAGCAGCGTAGCGGGGAACCCGGGGAATGAGCAGTTCTTC
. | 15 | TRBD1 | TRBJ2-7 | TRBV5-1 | CASSLSTGDTYEQYF | TGCGCCAGCAGCTTAAGTACAGGGGATACGTACGAGCAGTACTTC
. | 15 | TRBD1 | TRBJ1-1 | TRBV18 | CASSPTDRANTEAFF | TGTGCCAGCTCACCGACGGACAGGGCAAACACTGAAGCTTTCTTT
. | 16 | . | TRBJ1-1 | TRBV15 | CATSSPGGVASTEAFF | TGTGCCACCAGCTCCCCTGGCGGGGTGGCCTCCACTGAAGCTTTCTTT
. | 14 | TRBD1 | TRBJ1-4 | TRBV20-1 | CSASVQGNNEKLFF | TGCAGTGCTAGTGTACAGGGGAATAATGAAAAACTGTTTTTT
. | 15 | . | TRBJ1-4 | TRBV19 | CASSIYRGGDEKLFF | TGTGCCAGTAGTATTTACCGAGGAGGGGATGAAAAACTGTTTTTT
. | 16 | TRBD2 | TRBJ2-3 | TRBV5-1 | CASSLGTSGSTDTQYF | TGCGCCAGCAGCCTTGGGACTAGCGGGAGCACAGATACGCAGTATTTT
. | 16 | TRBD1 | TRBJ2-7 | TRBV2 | CASSEDRRPGWGEQYF | TGTGCCAGCAGTGAGGACAGGAGGCCAGGATGGGGCGAGCAGTACTTC
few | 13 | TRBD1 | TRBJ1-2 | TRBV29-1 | CSAIDRGYYGYTF | TGCAGCGCCATAGACAGGGGATACTATGGCTACACCTTC
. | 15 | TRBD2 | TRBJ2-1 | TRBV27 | CASSPASGSFWEQFF | TGTGCCAGCAGCCCGGCTAGCGGGAGTTTTTGGGAGCAGTTCTTC
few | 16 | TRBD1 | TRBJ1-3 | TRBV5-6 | CASSLGGTGRGNTIYF | TGTGCCAGCAGCTTGGGGGGGACAGGGAGAGGAAACACCATATATTTT
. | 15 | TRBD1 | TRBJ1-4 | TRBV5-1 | CASSRTGRKDEKLFF | TGCGCCAGCAGCCGGACAGGGAGGAAAGATGAAAAACTGTTTTTT
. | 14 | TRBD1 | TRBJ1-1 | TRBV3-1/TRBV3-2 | CASSRGQGAAGAFF | TGTGCCAGCAGCCGGGGACAGGGGGCGGCTGGAGCTTTCTTT
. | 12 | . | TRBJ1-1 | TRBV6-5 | CASSRGNTEAFF | TGTGCCAGCTCTCGGGGGAACACTGAAGCTTTCTTT
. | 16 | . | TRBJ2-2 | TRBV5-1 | CASSLNGGSGTGELFF | TGCGCCAGCAGCTTGAACGGCGGGTCGGGCACCGGGGAGCTGTTTTTT
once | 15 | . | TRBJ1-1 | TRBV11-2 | CASSLQSTGNTEAFF | TGTGCCAGCAGCCTTCAATCGACAGGCAACACTGAAGCTTTCTTT
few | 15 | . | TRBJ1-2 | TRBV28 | CASSFLGGEGYGYTF | TGTGCCAGCAGTTTTCTTGGGGGCGAGGGTTATGGCTACACCTTC
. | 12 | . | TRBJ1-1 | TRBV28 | CASSLAGSEAFF | TGTGCCAGCAGTTTGGCAGGGTCTGAAGCTTTCTTT
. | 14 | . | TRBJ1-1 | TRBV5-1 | CASTVGDLNTEAFF | TGCGCCAGCACGGTGGGGGACTTGAACACTGAAGCTTTCTTT
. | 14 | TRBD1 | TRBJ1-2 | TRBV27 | CASRSQGARYGYTF | TGTGCCAGCAGAAGTCAGGGGGCACGGTATGGCTACACCTTC
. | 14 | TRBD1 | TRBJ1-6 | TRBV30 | CAWSLRRGLGPLHF | TGTGCCTGGAGTCTACGCAGGGGGCTAGGTCCCCTCCACTTT
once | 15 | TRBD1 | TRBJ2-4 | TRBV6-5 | CATRTGFTAKNIQYF | TGTGCCACCCGGACAGGATTTACGGCCAAAAACATTCAGTACTTC
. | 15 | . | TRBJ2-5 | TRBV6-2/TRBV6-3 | CASSYSIARRETQYF | TGTGCCAGCAGTTACTCGATTGCTAGGCGAGAGACCCAGTACTTC
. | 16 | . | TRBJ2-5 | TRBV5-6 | CASSLVGTMIQETQYF | TGTGCCAGCAGCTTGGTCGGGACAATGATTCAAGAGACCCAGTACTTC
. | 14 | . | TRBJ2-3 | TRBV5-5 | CASSLGQALDTQYF | TGTGCCAGCAGCTTGGGGCAGGCGCTAGATACGCAGTATTTT
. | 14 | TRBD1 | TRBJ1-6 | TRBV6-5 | CASRPGQLNSPLHF | TGTGCCAGCAGACCGGGACAGCTAAATTCACCCCTCCACTTT
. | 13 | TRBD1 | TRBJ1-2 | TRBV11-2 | CASSPRQGYGYTF | TGTGCCAGCAGCCCCCGACAGGGCTATGGCTACACCTTC
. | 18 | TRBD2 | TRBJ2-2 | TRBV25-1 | CASSEGASGRSNTGELFF | TGTGCCAGCAGTGAAGGGGCTAGCGGGAGATCGAACACCGGGGAGCTGTTTTTT
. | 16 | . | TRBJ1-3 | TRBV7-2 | CASSTAGHLIGNTIYF | TGTGCCAGCAGCACCGCGGGTCACTTGATCGGAAACACCATATATTTT
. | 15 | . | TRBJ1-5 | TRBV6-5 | CASIESAGFNQPQHF | TGTGCCAGCATAGAGTCGGCAGGGTTCAATCAGCCCCAGCATTTT